A single sample gave rise to the 21 T cell receptor beta chains below, sequenced in a study of T cell responses to AZD1222 COVID-19 vaccine. Sequencing was performed with immunoSEQ multiplex PCR; in TCRdb, only in-frame clones are kept and a portion is missing. The sample includes 99,000 or so clones, about 80% of them seen just once. The sample was peripheral blood, taken on day 0 of AZD1222 vaccination. Receptors originate from an adult in good health.

The table lists this clone with a few counts. The chain is built from TRBV3-1 (or the pseudogene TRBV3-2) and TRBJ1-2; D gene unclear. Trimming took 6 bases from V and 2 from J, leaving 13 bases between them. Germline assignment: CDR1 LGHDT and CDR2 YNNKEL (reference sequence). This CDR3 has 14 amino acids. CDR3 region: CASRDRGTNYGYTF. The CDR3 region has the DNA TGTGCCAGCAGGGATCGGGGAACCAACTATGGCTACACCTTC.

The rearrangement links TRBV20-1 to TRBJ2-5; weak D call: TRBD2 (5 bases). This CDR3 region has 14 residues. The V gene lost 3 bases and the J gene lost 2 bases, with 13 bases spanning the gap. Germline V gene data show CDR1 as DFQATT and CDR2 as SNEGSKA (reference sequence). The CDR3 protein is CSASELGVQETQYF. The CDR3 DNA reads TGCAGTGCTAGTGAACTGGGAGTTCAAGAGACCCAGTACTTC.

The CDR3 reads CASSLDPPGGTEAFF. As DNA, the CDR3 is TGCGCCAGCAGCTTGGACCCCCCGGGCGGCACTGAAGCTTTCTTT. This chain links TRBV5-1 with TRBJ1-1; D is undetermined. The CDR3 length is 15 residues. Trimming left V 0 bases short and J 4 bases short, with 13 bases between. Germline V gene lookup returns CDR1 SGHRS and CDR2 YFSETQ. Full variable domain (missing parts from reference TRBV5-1 and TRBJ1-1): KAGVTQTPRYLIKTRGQQVTLSCSPISGHRSVSWYQQTPGQGLQFLFEYFSETQRNKGNFPGRFSGRQFSNSRSEMNVSTLELGDSALYLCASSLDPPGGTEAFFGQGTRLTVV.

The V call is TRBV18, the J call TRBJ2-1; D possibly corresponds to TRBD1 (6 bases). V lost 0 bases, J lost 9 bases, and 18 bases lay in between. Germline CDR1 reads KGHSH; CDR2 reads LQKENI. The CDR3 spans 16 residues. The CDR3 sequence is CASSPPLVTGFSEQFF. DNA for the CDR3: TGTGCCAGCTCACCACCTCTCGTTACAGGGTTCAGTGAGCAGTTCTTC.

The chain has TRBV25-1 and TRBJ1-2; a weak D match, TRBD1 (5 bases). The CDR3 length is 13 residues. V dropped 8 bases and J dropped 4 bases, with 14 bases sitting between them. CDR1 MGHDK and CDR2 SYGVNS come from the germline V gene. CDR3 DNA sequence: TGTGCCAGCTCACAGGATTTTTCCTATGGCTACACCTTC. It codes for CASSQDFSYGYTF.

The chain uses TRBV4-3 and TRBJ2-3; the match to TRBD2 covers 13 bases. Germline-derived CDR1 and CDR2 are LGHNA and YSLEER. Germline trimming cut 0 bases from V and 0 bases from J; bases unmatched to any gene: 6. The CDR3 loop spans 19 amino acids. The CDR3 sequence: CASSQDGLAGALSTDTQYF. The CDR3 DNA is TGCGCCAGCAGCCAAGATGGACTAGCGGGGGCACTTAGCACAGATACGCAGTATTTT.

The chain has TRBV12-3 or TRBV12-4 and TRBJ1-5; D uncertain. The length of the CDR3 is 13 residues. Trimming pared 5 bases from V and 7 bases from J, leaving 12 bases between. The CDR3 sequence: CASSPQASQPQHF. In DNA form, the CDR3 reads TGTGCCAGCAGTCCTCAGGCCAGCCAGCCCCAGCATTTT.

This chain uses TRBV4-3 with TRBJ2-7; no clear D. The CDR3 consists of 13 residues. V lost 3 bases to trimming and J lost 3 bases, with 9 bases between them. Germline values: CDR1 LGHNA, CDR2 YSLEER. The CDR3 reads CASSQGTGYEQYF. CDR3 coding DNA: TGCGCCAGCAGCCAGGGTACTGGCTACGAGCAGTACTTC.

The chain links TRBV11-2 to TRBJ1-4; D call uncertain. Germline values: CDR1 SGHAT, CDR2 FQNNGV. V lost 1 base, J lost 8 bases, and 11 bases lay in between. This CDR3 has 14 residues. Here the CDR3 DNA reads TGTGCCAGCAGCTTAGCTGGCTACGGGGAAAAACTGTTTTTT. It codes for CASSLAGYGEKLFF.

V usage is TRBV18 and J usage is TRBJ1-2; no reliable D call. Trimming removed 0 bases from V and 4 bases from J, with 3 bases in between. The CDR3 is made up of 12 amino acids. Germline V CDR1 and CDR2: KGHSH, LQKENI. Here the CDR3 reads CASSPPRYGYTF. In nucleotides, the CDR3 is TGTGCCAGCTCACCACCGCGCTATGGCTACACCTTC.

The V call is TRBV2, the J call TRBJ2-5; 8 positions match TRBD2. The V gene's germline CDR1 is SNHLY and CDR2 FYNNEI. V gave up 9 bases and J gave up 0 bases; unmatched junction bases: 6. The CDR3 runs 14 residues. The CDR3 DNA reads TGTGCCAGTACACTAGCGGAATACCAAGAGACCCAGTACTTC. This gives the protein CASTLAEYQETQYF.

In this sample, this clone turned up a few times. At the DNA level, this CDR3 is encoded by other sequences in the same sample as well. The chain employs TRBV7-2 and TRBJ2-4; TRBD2 matches at 11 bases. The germline V gene encodes CDR1 SGHTA and CDR2 FQGNSA. The CDR3 has 19 residues. V lost 5 bases, J lost 1 base, and 13 bases stayed unmatched. The DNA of the CDR3 is TGTGCCAGCAGCCCCGGGGGAGTAGCGGGGGGGCCTGCCAAAAACATTCAGTACTTC. Translation: CASSPGGVAGGPAKNIQYF.

V gene TRBV27 combines with J gene TRBJ1-2; D is undetermined. Germline values: CDR1 MNHEY, CDR2 SMNVEV (reference sequence). The CDR3 runs 13 residues. The ends were cut back, 5 bases at V and 1 base at J, with 8 bases in the middle. CDR3 amino acids: CASSVTVNYGYTF. CDR3 coding DNA: TGTGCCAGCAGTGTTACAGTTAACTATGGCTACACCTTC.

The CDR3 sequence: CAISIGTGGVSGNTIYF. The CDR3 bases are TGTGCCATCAGTATTGGGACAGGGGGTGTCTCTGGAAACACCATATATTTT. The chain combines TRBV10-3 with TRBJ1-3; 11 bases are shared with TRBD1. V dropped 5 bases and J dropped 0; count of bases not matched to a gene: 6. The CDR3 spans 17 residues. Germline values: CDR1 ENHRY, CDR2 SYGVKD.

The chain recombines TRBV21-1 with TRBJ2-4. TRBV21-1 represents a pseudogene. The CDR3 consists of 14 residues. The CDR3, as DNA: TGTGCCAGCACCCCCCCGAGGGGTGGAAACATTCAGTACTTC. Protein sequence: CASTPPRGGNIQYF.

The V call is TRBV5-1, the J call TRBJ1-2; no clear D. This CDR3 contains 13 residues. V lost 1 base and J lost 6, with 10 bases in between. The germline V gene has CDR1 SGHRS and CDR2 YFSETQ. The CDR3 DNA follows: TGCGCCAGCAGCTTGTGGCAGAGAGATGGCTACACCTTC. Translating gives CASSLWQRDGYTF.

V gene TRBV5-1 combines with J gene TRBJ2-7, with a tentative D call TRBD2 (6 bases). This CDR3 spans 17 amino acids. Germline values: CDR1 SGHRS, CDR2 YFSETQ. Trimming shortened V by 0 bases and J by 1 base, and 17 bases separated the two germline ends. CDR3 sequence (DNA): TGCGCCAGCAGCTTGGAGCCAGGAGGGACGGCATCCTACGAGCAGTACTTC. Its translation: CASSLEPGGTASYEQYF.

The chain couples TRBV5-5 to TRBJ1-2; a possible D gene is TRBD1 (5 bases). The CDR3 has 15 amino acids. V lost 3 bases and J 8 bases, leaving 20 bases between the germline ends. In germline, CDR1 is SGHKS, CDR2 YYEKEE (reference sequence). CDR3 loop: CASSSGAGLVSGYTF. As DNA, the CDR3 is TGTGCCAGCAGCTCGGGAGCAGGGTTAGTAAGCGGCTACACCTTC.

The chain is built from TRBV7-2 and TRBJ2-2; no clear D gene. The CDR3 loop spans 12 amino acids. Trimming shortened V by 4 bases and J by 3 bases, and 3 bases separated the two germline ends. Germline CDR1 SGHTA, CDR2 FQGNSA. The CDR3: CASSSYTGELFF. The CDR3 DNA reads TGTGCCAGCAGCTCTTACACCGGGGAGCTGTTTTTT.

J is TRBJ2-7 and V is TRBV6-2 or TRBV6-3; D is tentatively TRBD1 or TRBD2 (5 bases each). Germline V CDR1 and CDR2: MNHEY, SVGEGT. V was cut by 6 bases and J by 6 bases, with 24 bases left in between. There are 16 residues in the CDR3. In DNA form, the CDR3 reads TGTGCCAGCAGCTCCCGGGCTTCGGCTGTTGGGGGCGAGCAGTACTTC. This codes for CASSSRASAVGGEQYF.

The genes are TRBV5-4 and TRBJ1-1; tentative D call: TRBD1 (6 bases). Germline V lookup: CDR1 SGHNT, CDR2 YYREEE (reference sequence). The CDR3 length is 14 residues. Trimming took 3 bases from V and 5 from J, leaving 14 bases between them. The CDR3 DNA follows: TGTGCCAGCAGCTCGCAACAGGGACTTACTGAAGCTTTCTTT. It translates to CASSSQQGLTEAFF.